Shown below are 13 T cell receptor beta chains from a single sample sequenced in a study of CD8+ T cells in alopecia areata. After isolation, RNA underwent reverse transcription to generate cDNA as the sequencing template. Here immunoSEQ multiplex PCR was the method, and the copy in TCRdb shows in-frame clones only, minus some. The sample comprises some 170,000 clones, roughly 70% of which are singletons, and approximately 10% rests with the top ten. This specimen consisted of CD8+ T cells sorted from blood, obtained at week 0. The receptors derive from a human donor with alopecia areata.

The chain recombines TRBV18 with TRBJ2-3, with TRBD1 as a possible D gene (6 bases). The V gene lost 2 bases and the J gene lost 5 bases, with 14 bases spanning the gap. Germline loops: CDR1 KGHSH, CDR2 LQKENI. The CDR3 loop spans 15 amino acids. As DNA, the CDR3 is TGTGCCAGCTCACCAGGGACCAGGGGCCAAGATACGCAGTATTTT. Protein: CASSPGTRGQDTQYF.

The chain recombines TRBV9 with TRBJ1-2; D perhaps matches TRBD1 (6 bases). The V gene's germline CDR1 is SGDLS and CDR2 YYNGEE. V was shortened by 7 bases and J by 11 bases, with 15 bases between the two germline ends. The CDR3 runs to 11 residues. DNA of the CDR3: TGTGCCAGCGTTCAGGGACAACGATACACCTTC. This codes for CASVQGQRYTF.

The rearrangement joins TRBV4-1 to TRBJ2-3; possibly TRBD1 for D (5 bases). Deletions cut 5 bases from V and 0 bases from J, with 15 bases between. Germline CDR1 reads MGHRA; CDR2 reads YSYEKL. CDR3 size: 16 residues. The CDR3 loop is CASSEPTAGSTDTQYF. CDR3 coding DNA: TGCGCCAGCAGCGAGCCGACAGCCGGTAGCACAGATACGCAGTATTTT.

The chain combines TRBV30 with TRBJ1-2; D ambiguous. V was trimmed by 2 bases and J by 4 bases, leaving 11 bases between them. The CDR3 spans 13 residues. The germline gives CDR1 GTSNPN, CDR2 SVGIG (reference sequence). CDR3 nucleotide sequence: TGTGCCTGGAGTCTGCAGTCCGCCTATGGCTACACCTTC. As protein: CAWSLQSAYGYTF.

CDR3: CASSFRDREAFF. The CDR3 DNA sequence: TGCGCCAGCAGCTTCCGGGACCGTGAAGCTTTCTTT. The chain uses TRBV4-1 and TRBJ1-1; a weak D match, TRBD1 (5 bases). The CDR3 sequence is 12 residues long. The V end was cut by 5 bases, the J end by 7 bases, with 11 bases between. Germline V gene lookup returns CDR1 MGHRA and CDR2 YSYEKL.

This clone appeared a few times. This chain links TRBV7-2 with TRBJ2-3; possible D gene TRBD2, 6 bases. The CDR3 spans 15 residues. Germline CDR1 SGHTA, CDR2 FQGNSA. V shed 5 bases and J shed 2 bases, with 14 bases lying between them. The CDR3 region has the DNA TGTGCCAGCAGCCCTGGACTATGGGCCACAGATACGCAGTATTTT. Amino acid sequence: CASSPGLWATDTQYF.

There are a few counts of this clone. The chain carries TRBV5-1 and TRBJ2-1; 10 nucleotides agree with TRBD2. Germline CDR1 reads SGHRS; CDR2 reads YFSETQ. The V and J ends lost 6 bases and 11 bases, in that order; junction bases with no gene match: 5. The CDR3 consists of 12 residues. The CDR3 protein is CASTASGGKQFF. For the CDR3, the DNA is TGCGCCAGCACGGCTAGCGGGGGAAAGCAGTTCTTC.

This clone was seen a handful of times. V usage is TRBV4-1 and J usage is TRBJ2-7, with 9 bases fitting TRBD1. Germline-derived CDR1 and CDR2 are MGHRA and YSYEKL. The CDR3 consists of 15 residues. V gave up 4 bases and J gave up 3 bases; unmatched junction bases: 7. The CDR3 DNA follows: TGCGCCAGCAGCCTGATCACAGGGGGCAACTACGAGCAGTACTTC. Translating it yields CASSLITGGNYEQYF.

The rearrangement joins TRBV30 to TRBJ1-4; D possibly corresponds to TRBD1 (6 bases). The CDR3 totals 14 residues. V was cut by 2 bases and J by 8 bases, with 15 bases left in between. CDR1 and CDR2 (germline): GTSNPN, SVGIG (reference sequence). The CDR3 coding sequence is TGTGCCTGGAGTTGGGGGACACCGTGGGAAAAACTGTTTTTT. Residues: CAWSWGTPWEKLFF.

DNA for the CDR3: TGTGCCAGCAGCCAAGTCGACGGGGTGGACACTGAAGCTTTCTTT. This gives the protein CASSQVDGVDTEAFF. The rearrangement uses TRBV14 and TRBJ1-1, with no clear D. Trimming pared 1 base from V and 3 bases from J, leaving 12 bases between. Germline values: CDR1 SGHDN, CDR2 FVKESK. CDR3 length: 15 residues.

The CDR3 nucleotides read TGTGCCAGCAGCCCCTACCTTACAGGGGTAGCTGGGCAGTACTTC. Encoded protein: CASSPYLTGVAGQYF. The J gene is TRBJ2-7, the V gene TRBV4-2, with 7 bases matching TRBD1. V was clipped by 4 bases and J by 9 bases; unmatched bases: 15. The CDR3 spans 15 residues. Per the germline V gene, CDR1 is LGHNA and CDR2 is YNFKEQ.

This rearrangement joins TRBV5-1 to TRBJ1-2; D uncertain. The CDR3 has 12 amino acids. Germline CDR1 reads SGHRS; CDR2 reads YFSETQ. Deletions cut 3 bases from V and 8 bases from J, with 11 bases between. The CDR3, as DNA: TGCGCCAGCAGCTCCGGGGATAGAGGCTACACCTTC. It specifies CASSSGDRGYTF. Drawing the rest from reference TRBV5-1 and TRBJ1-2, the complete variable domain is KAGVTQTPRYLIKTRGQQVTLSCSPISGHRSVSWYQQTPGQGLQFLFEYFSETQRNKGNFPGRFSGRQFSNSRSEMNVSTLELGDSALYLCASSSGDRGYTFGSGTRLTVV.

The chain carries TRBV7-9 and TRBJ2-2; TRBD2 agrees at 13 bases. Germline V lookup: CDR1 SEHNR, CDR2 FQNEAQ (reference sequence). This CDR3 spans 16 amino acids. V shed 7 bases and J 3 bases; nucleotides not matched to a gene: 5. The CDR3 nucleotides are TGTGCCAGCACCACTAGCGGGGGGGCCGACACCGGGGAGCTGTTTTTT. This encodes CASTTSGGADTGELFF.